There are a few counts of the clone carrying this T cell receptor (beta chain). Its antigen is undetermined. V lost 6 bases and J 3 bases, leaving 4 bases between the germline ends. Per the germline V gene, CDR1 is SQVTM and CDR2 is ANQGSEA. The CDR3 has 10 residues. It was by quantitative 5'-RACE with molecular barcodes that TCR beta libraries were made. TCRdb re-analysed the 5' RACE reads in MiXCR, keeping a single row per CDR3 protein. The sample records some 340,000 distinct CDR3 sequences, roughly 14% being singletons. This entry belongs to a study of CD8 T cells in ankylosing spondylitis. The study, taken as a whole, reports: Earlier literature documents some of the motif variants in reactive arthritis synovial fluid and blood.

Input material: blood, either unsorted or a sorted T cell fraction (not recorded which). This TCR derives from a male donor with ankylosing spondylitis or in good health (not recorded which). The chain recombines TRBV29-1 with TRBJ2-3; D uncertain. The CDR3 sequence is CSVLTDTQYF. The CDR3, as DNA: TGCAGCGTCCTTACAGATACGCAGTATTTT.